This T cell receptor beta chain came from a study of graft-versus-host responses after intestinal transplantation. Study-wide background: Recipients underwent multivisceral, liver-intestinal, or isolated intestinal transplants.

The V segment lost 4 bases and the J segment 1 base; nucleotides outside the gene matches: 0. This CDR3 is built from 15 residues. The germline V gene encodes CDR1 MDHEN and CDR2 SYDVKM. Sequencing was performed with immunoSEQ multiplex PCR; in TCRdb, only in-frame clones are kept and a portion is missing. This sample has about 50,000 clones, with about 93% found just once. On this clone: The antigen is undetermined.

Source: unstimulated CD4+ T cells sorted from spleen or lymph node cells, taken before transplant. This receptor was obtained from a human donor who was the organ donor for an intestinal transplant. The rearrangement links TRBV28 to TRBJ2-2, with TRBD2 matching over 10 bases. The chain's CDR3 is CASSWTSGNTGELFF. The CDR3 region has the DNA TGTGCCAGCAGTTGGACTAGCGGGAACACCGGGGAGCTGTTTTTT. Supplemented by reference TRBV28 and TRBJ2-2, the full variable domain reads DVKVTQSSRYLVKRTGEKVFLECVQDMDHENMFWYRQDPGLGLRLIYFSYDVKMKEKGDIPEGYSVSREKKERFSLILESASTNQTSMYLCASSWTSGNTGELFFGEGSRLTVL.